This TCR beta chain was obtained from a study of naive and memory T cell subsets. Ligated cDNA underwent four rounds of PCR with nested alpha and beta constant region primers and SP2. TCRdb re-analysed the 5' RACE reads in MiXCR, keeping a single row per CDR3 protein. The sample has approximately 49,000 distinct CDR3 sequences; around 4.7% are singletons. This clonotype was recorded many times. A UMI-containing oligonucleotide was joined by 3' ligation to the TCR cDNA template. Input was roughly 1 to 1000 ng of DNase-treated total RNA without cell sorting. The source is a female donor in good health.

Here the CDR3 reads CASSRLAGLNEQFF. CDR3 nucleotides: TGTGCCAGCAGCCGACTAGCGGGGTTGAATGAGCAGTTCTTC. The chain is built from TRBV6-5 and TRBJ2-1, with 11 bases identical to TRBD2. The V gene's germline CDR1 is MNHEY and CDR2 SVGAGI. The CDR3 runs 14 residues. V lost 6 bases, J lost 7 bases, and 5 bases stayed unmatched.